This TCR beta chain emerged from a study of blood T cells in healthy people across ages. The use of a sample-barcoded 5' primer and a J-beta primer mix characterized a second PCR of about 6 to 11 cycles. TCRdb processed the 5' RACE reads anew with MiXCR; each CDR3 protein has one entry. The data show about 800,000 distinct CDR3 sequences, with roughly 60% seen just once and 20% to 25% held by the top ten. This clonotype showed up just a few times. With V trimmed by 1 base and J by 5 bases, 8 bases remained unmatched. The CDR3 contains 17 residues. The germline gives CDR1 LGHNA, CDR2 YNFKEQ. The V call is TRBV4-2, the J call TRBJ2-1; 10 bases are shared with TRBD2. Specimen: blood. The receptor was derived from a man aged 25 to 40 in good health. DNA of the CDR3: TGTGCCAGCAGCCAAGCCGCCGGGACTAGCGTTCACAATGAGCAGTTCTTC. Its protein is CASSQAAGTSVHNEQFF.